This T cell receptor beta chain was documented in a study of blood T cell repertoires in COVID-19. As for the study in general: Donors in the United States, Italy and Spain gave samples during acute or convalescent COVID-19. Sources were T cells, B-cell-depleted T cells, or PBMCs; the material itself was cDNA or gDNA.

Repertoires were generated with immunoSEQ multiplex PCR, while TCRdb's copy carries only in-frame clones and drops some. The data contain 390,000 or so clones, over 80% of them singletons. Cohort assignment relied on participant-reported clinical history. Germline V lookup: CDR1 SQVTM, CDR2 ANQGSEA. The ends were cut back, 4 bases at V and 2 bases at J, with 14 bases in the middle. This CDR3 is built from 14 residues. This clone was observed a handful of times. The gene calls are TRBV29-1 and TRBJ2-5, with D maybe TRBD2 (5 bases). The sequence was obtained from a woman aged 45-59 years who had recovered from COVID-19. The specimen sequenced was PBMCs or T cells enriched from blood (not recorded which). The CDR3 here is CSVVSSGLQETQYF. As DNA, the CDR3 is TGCAGCGTTGTAAGCAGCGGCCTGCAAGAGACCCAGTACTTC. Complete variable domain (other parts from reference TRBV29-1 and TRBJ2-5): SAVISQKPSRDICQRGTSLTIQCQVDSQVTMMFWYRQQPGQSLTLIATANQGSEATYESGFVIDKFPISRPNLTFSTLTVSNMSPEDSSIYLCSVVSSGLQETQYFGPGTRLLVL.